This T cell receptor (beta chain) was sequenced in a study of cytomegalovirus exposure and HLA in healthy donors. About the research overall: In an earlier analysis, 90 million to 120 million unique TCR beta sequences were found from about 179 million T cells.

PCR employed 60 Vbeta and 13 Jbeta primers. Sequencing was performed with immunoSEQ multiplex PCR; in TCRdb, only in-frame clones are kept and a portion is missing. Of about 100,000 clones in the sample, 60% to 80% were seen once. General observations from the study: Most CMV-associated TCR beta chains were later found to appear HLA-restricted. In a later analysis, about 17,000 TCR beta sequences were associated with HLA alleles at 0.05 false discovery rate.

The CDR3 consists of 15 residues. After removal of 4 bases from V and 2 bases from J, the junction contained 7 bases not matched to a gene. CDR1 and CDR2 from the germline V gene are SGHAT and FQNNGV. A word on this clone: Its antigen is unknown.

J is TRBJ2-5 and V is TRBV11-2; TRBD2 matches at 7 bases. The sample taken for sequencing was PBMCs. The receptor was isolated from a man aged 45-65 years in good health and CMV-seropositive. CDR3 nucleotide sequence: TGTGCCAGCAGCTGGGGGGGACTAATACAAGAGACCCAGTACTTC. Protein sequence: CASSWGGLIQETQYF.